Below are 21 T cell receptor beta chains sequenced from a single sample in a study of shared clonotypes between healthy human individuals. Assay: immunoSEQ multiplex PCR; the TCRdb copy retains only in-frame clones and omits some. The sample shows roughly 700,000 clones, about 74% of them seen only once. What was sequenced was memory CD4+ T cells sorted from blood. Subset in this sample: CD45RA-negative fraction. The source is a young woman in good health.

This chain connects TRBV7-3 to TRBJ1-5, with D unclear. Germline V lookup: CDR1 SGHTA, CDR2 FQGTGA. The CDR3 consists of 13 residues. V dropped 2 bases and J dropped 7 bases, with 9 bases sitting between them. The CDR3 region is CASSLSQNQPQHF. In DNA form, the CDR3 reads TGTGCCAGCAGCTTATCCCAAAACCAGCCCCAGCATTTT.

The rearrangement joins TRBV19 to TRBJ1-2, with D unclear. CDR3 length: 13 residues. CDR1 and CDR2 (germline): LNHDA, SQIVND (reference sequence). Between the trimmed V and J ends, which lost 7 bases and 3 bases, there was a span of 12 bases. The CDR3 protein is CASTPISDYGYTF. CDR3 nucleotides: TGTGCCAGTACCCCGATATCGGACTATGGCTACACCTTC.

The chain has TRBV28 and TRBJ2-3; TRBD2 aligns across 10 bases. Germline lookup yields CDR1 MDHEN and CDR2 SYDVKM. Trimming cost V 4 bases and J 4 bases; bases outside gene matches: 5. This CDR3 comprises 15 residues. The DNA for the CDR3 is TGTGCCAGCAGTTCTATAGCGGGAGGAGCAGATACGCAGTATTTT. Its protein is CASSSIAGGADTQYF. Full variable domain (rest looked up from reference TRBV28 and TRBJ2-3): DVKVTQSSRYLVKRTGEKVFLECVQDMDHENMFWYRQDPGLGLRLIYFSYDVKMKEKGDIPEGYSVSREKKERFSLILESASTNQTSMYLCASSSIAGGADTQYFGPGTRLTVL.

This clone was detected only a few times. The chain joins TRBV6-5 to TRBJ1-5; D is uncertain. The germline V gene has CDR1 MNHEY and CDR2 SVGAGI. V shed 5 bases and J shed 5 bases, with 10 bases lying between them. The CDR3 has 13 amino acids. In DNA, the CDR3 is TGTGCCAGCAGTCTAGACCGGTATCAGCCCCAGCATTTT. Residues: CASSLDRYQPQHF.

The J gene is TRBJ2-3, the V gene TRBV5-6; perhaps TRBD2 as D (6 bases). The CDR3 is 15 residues long. Deletions cut 4 bases from V and 5 bases from J, with 17 bases between. Germline values: CDR1 SGHDT, CDR2 YYEEEE. CDR3 residues: CASSPSAGAGDTQYF. The CDR3 nucleotides read TGTGCCAGCAGCCCCTCCGCAGGAGCGGGAGATACGCAGTATTTT.

In this sample, this clone turned up a few times. The same CDR3 arises from other DNA sequences in this sample as well. The CDR3 DNA reads TGCGCCAGCAGTCAAGGTCACTCTGGAAACACCATATATTTT. Its translation is CASSQGHSGNTIYF. The chain uses TRBV5-1 and TRBJ1-3; no firm D call. This CDR3 spans 14 amino acids. V was cut by 5 bases and J by 0 bases, with 9 bases left in between. Germline V lookup: CDR1 SGHRS, CDR2 YFSETQ.

The chain couples TRBV5-1 to TRBJ1-1, with TRBD1 matching over 7 bases. V shed 4 bases, J shed 4 bases, and the junction held 7 bases outside the gene matches. Germline V lookup: CDR1 SGHRS, CDR2 YFSETQ. The CDR3 is 14 amino acids. For the CDR3, the DNA is TGCGCCAGCAGCGGGGGGACAGAAGGCACTGAAGCTTTCTTT. Protein sequence: CASSGGTEGTEAFF.

V and J are TRBV6-6 and TRBJ2-5; possibly TRBD1 for D (6 bases). CDR3 size: 14 residues. Germline-derived CDR1 and CDR2 are MNHNY and SVGAGI (reference sequence). Trimming took off 6 bases at V and 5 bases at J, with 16 bases between the two ends. The CDR3 here is CASRSGQSLETQYF. Written as DNA, the CDR3 is TGTGCCAGCAGATCTGGACAGTCCCTGGAGACCCAGTACTTC.

This chain uses TRBV20-1 with TRBJ1-1; perhaps TRBD1 as D (5 bases). V lost 6 bases, J lost 5 bases, and 10 bases lay in between. This CDR3 has 11 residues. The V gene's germline CDR1 is DFQATT and CDR2 SNEGSKA (reference sequence). CDR3 in amino acids: CSANGGTEAFF. The CDR3, as DNA: TGCAGTGCCAACGGGGGGACTGAAGCTTTCTTT.

The chain combines TRBV6-4 with TRBJ1-1; D is ambiguous. The CDR3 has 15 amino acids. The germline V gene has CDR1 MRHNA and CDR2 SNTAGT. The ends were cut back, 0 bases at V and 0 bases at J, with 8 bases in the middle. CDR3 residues: CASSDSTDMNTEAFF. For the CDR3, the DNA is TGTGCCAGCAGTGACTCAACTGATATGAACACTGAAGCTTTCTTT.

The V call is TRBV5-5, the J call TRBJ2-7, with D perhaps assigned TRBD1 or TRBD2 (5 bases each). The CDR3 has 20 residues. Germline V gene data show CDR1 as SGHKS and CDR2 as YYEKEE (reference sequence). V dropped 7 bases and J dropped 2 bases, with 34 bases sitting between them. As DNA, the CDR3 is TGTGCCAGCCGTTTCGAGGGGACGCAACGCGGTAGCGCCATTCCCTACGAGCAGTACTTC. Protein product: CASRFEGTQRGSAIPYEQYF.

This clone was detected a few times. The chain recombines TRBV4-1 with TRBJ1-3; 7 bases are a match to TRBD1. This CDR3 is built from 18 residues. Losses at the gene ends were 0 bases for V and 4 bases for J; bases not matched to a gene: 12. Per the germline V gene, CDR1 is MGHRA and CDR2 is YSYEKL. The chain's CDR3 is CASSQELGTVNRGNTIYF. The CDR3 DNA reads as TGCGCCAGCAGCCAAGAACTAGGGACAGTAAACCGGGGAAACACCATATATTTT.

This clone was counted a single time. V usage is TRBV5-1 and J usage is TRBJ2-5; the match to TRBD1 covers 9 bases. V was pared by 0 bases and J by 0 bases, with 9 bases of the junction left unmatched. The CDR3 length is 18 residues. Germline values: CDR1 SGHRS, CDR2 YFSETQ. The CDR3: CASSLGIRTGDYQETQYF. The CDR3 DNA sequence: TGCGCCAGCAGCTTGGGGATAAGGACAGGGGATTACCAAGAGACCCAGTACTTC. Variable domain in full (rest from reference TRBV5-1 and TRBJ2-5): KAGVTQTPRYLIKTRGQQVTLSCSPISGHRSVSWYQQTPGQGLQFLFEYFSETQRNKGNFPGRFSGRQFSNSRSEMNVSTLELGDSALYLCASSLGIRTGDYQETQYFGPGTRLLVL.

The chain carries TRBV28 and TRBJ2-5; D not resolved. The J call may not be correct, given that the DNA end is closer to TRBJ2-7. CDR3 size: 14 residues. The germline V gene has CDR1 MDHEN and CDR2 SYDVKM. The DNA of the CDR3 is TGTGCCACCCGCTTAGCAGATAACTCCTACGAGCAGTACTTC. Translated: CATRLADNSYEQYF.

The J gene is TRBJ1-5, the V gene TRBV5-8; TRBD1 matches 8 bases. Germline lookup yields CDR1 SGHTS and CDR2 YDEGEE. This CDR3 has 17 residues. Trimming cost V 0 bases and J 4 bases; bases outside gene matches: 9. The CDR3 here is CASSLGDRSAGNQPQHF. As DNA, the CDR3 is TGTGCCAGCAGCTTGGGGGACAGGTCAGCTGGGAATCAGCCCCAGCATTTT.

Concerning this clone: Different DNA sequences within this sample yield the same CDR3. The rearrangement joins TRBV5-1 to TRBJ2-1, with 11 positions matching TRBD2. Losses at the gene ends were 4 bases for V and 4 bases for J; bases not matched to a gene: 4. Germline V gene sequence: CDR1 SGHRS, CDR2 YFSETQ. The CDR3 has 15 amino acids. The DNA for the CDR3 is TGCGCCAGCAGCCTTACTAGCGGGAGTTACAATGAGCAGTTCTTC. This codes for CASSLTSGSYNEQFF.

This clone appeared many times. The same CDR3 is also encoded by other DNA sequences in this sample. The chain recombines TRBV7-8 with TRBJ1-5; no definite D call. The germline V and J ends were trimmed by 4 bases and 5 bases, with 9 bases remaining between them. The CDR3 covers 13 residues. Germline V lookup: CDR1 SGHVS, CDR2 FQNEAQ. CDR3 protein: CASSSQRDQPQHF. The CDR3, as DNA: TGTGCCAGCAGCTCCCAGAGGGATCAGCCCCAGCATTTT.

This clone was counted a single time. The J gene is TRBJ2-1, the V gene TRBV7-3; maybe TRBD2 (6 bases). Trimming cost V 1 base and J 5 bases, with 12 bases left between them. The germline V gene has CDR1 SGHTA and CDR2 FQGTGA. The CDR3 contains 15 residues. The CDR3 bases are TGTGCCAGCAGCTTAATTGGCGGGATCAACAATGAGCAGTTCTTC. Translating it yields CASSLIGGINNEQFF.

The J gene is TRBJ1-5, the V gene TRBV6-5; D is ambiguous. Trimming left V 4 bases short and J 7 bases short, with 17 bases between. The CDR3 is made up of 15 amino acids. Per germline, CDR1 MNHEY and CDR2 SVGAGI. DNA of the CDR3: TGTGCCAGCAGTTCCGCCGAAACGCTGGGGCAGCCCCAGCATTTT. Protein: CASSSAETLGQPQHF.

The J gene is TRBJ1-1, the V gene TRBV5-6; D is uncertain. V dropped 0 bases and J dropped 8 bases, with 8 bases sitting between them. Per germline, CDR1 SGHDT and CDR2 YYEEEE. This CDR3 is 12 amino acids long. CDR3 nucleotides: TGTGCCAGCAGCTTGGTCCAAACCGAAGCTTTCTTT. The encoded protein is CASSLVQTEAFF.

This chain uses TRBV29-1 with TRBJ1-1, with 7 positions matching TRBD1. The germline CDR1 and CDR2 sequences are SQVTM and ANQGSEA. The CDR3 contains 14 residues. V dropped 4 bases and J dropped 10; count of bases not matched to a gene: 15. The CDR3 DNA sequence: TGCAGCGTTGTCGGAACCCGGACAGGTGGAAGAGCTTTCTTT. The encoded protein is CSVVGTRTGGRAFF.